This is a list of T cell receptor beta chains from one sample in a study of cytomegalovirus exposure and HLA in healthy donors. Here immunoSEQ multiplex PCR was the method, and the copy in TCRdb shows in-frame clones only, minus some. The sample contains about 100,000 clones, just under 95% of which appear only once. Sequencing used PBMCs. Receptors originate from a woman between 18 and 29 years old in good health and CMV-seronegative. CDR3s include the opening cysteine and the closing phenylalanine or tryptophan.

CDR3 length	V gene	J gene	CDR3 protein
11	TRBV6-6	TRBJ1-2	CAIPGGDGYTF
14	TRBV19	TRBJ2-7	CASSIGASAYEQYF
13	TRBV19	TRBJ2-7	CASSRRGAYEQYF
15	TRBV7-9	TRBJ2-7	CASSLPSSELSEQYF
15	TRBV9	TRBJ2-7	CASSVEFGSSYEQYF
15	TRBV11-2	TRBJ2-1	CASSVRAGGPEEQFF
17	TRBV12-2	TRBJ2-7	CASRPSNMMFSSYEQYF
16	TRBV7-8	TRBJ2-7	CASSFNRGGKSYEQYF
14	TRBV27	TRBJ2-7	CASSPPGQATEQYF
13	TRBV19	TRBJ2-1	CASSIRLAAEQFF
18	TRBV6-4	TRBJ2-1	CASSASTLEGITYNEQFF
14	TRBV29-1	TRBJ2-1	CSVLERDSYNEQFF
18	TRBV4-1	TRBJ1-2	CASSQDLLRDRVLYGYTF
14	TRBV11-2	TRBJ2-3	CASSSGQFGDTQYF
16	TRBV5-6	TRBJ2-7	CASSLGPGQGSYEQYF
16	TRBV7-8	TRBJ1-1	CASSLGRQGAGPEAFF
15	TRBV6-1	TRBJ2-1	CASSEVLSPRNEQFF
14	TRBV6-4	TRBJ2-3	CASSEGGGTDTQYF
13	TRBV9	TRBJ2-7	CASSVDRGYEQYF
17	TRBV5-1	TRBJ2-2	CASSSGSYLLDTGELFF
15	TRBV7-7	TRBJ2-1	CASSLGLASYNEQFF
17	TRBV7-2	TRBJ2-1	CASSLVGGTSSGDEQFF
20	TRBV15	TRBJ2-1	CATSSLQRDLSRVSYNEQFF
13	TRBV27	TRBJ1-2	CASSFGRGKGYTF
18	TRBV5-8	TRBJ1-5	CASSFRTGSRPSNQPQHF
16	TRBV6-4	TRBJ2-1	CASSDDPGTPANEQFF
16	TRBV25-1	TRBJ2-1	CASSGTGPLSYNEQFF
15	TRBV27	TRBJ2-1	CASSLGPSSYNEQFF
17	TRBV19	TRBJ2-7	CASSIGLAGPLSYEQYF
12	TRBV7-9	TRBJ2-7	CASEEGSREQYF